The clone carrying this T cell receptor beta chain was seen once. Its antigen is not known. The assay was immunoSEQ multiplex PCR, and TCRdb's table has in-frame clones only and misses some. Among tens of thousands of clones listed, about nine tenths were seen once. This entry belongs to a study of T cells in localized non-small cell lung cancer. Points from the study as a whole: Uninvolved adjacent lung had more T cell clonality than any other tissue, topping tumor.

This clonotype was sampled from a male donor aged 60 or over with stage II lung adenocarcinoma. The sample consisted of peripheral blood mononuclear cells, taken before any cancer treatment.

CDR3 nucleotides: TGTGCCAGCAGCTCGGGACTAGCGGGAGGGTCGGCCGGGGAGCTGTTTTTT. As protein: CASSSGLAGGSAGELFF. The chain uses TRBV7-2 and TRBJ2-2, with 16 bases identical to TRBD2. The germline V gene has CDR1 SGHTA and CDR2 FQGNSA. The CDR3 spans 17 residues. Trimming took 4 bases from V and 6 from J; bases not matched to a gene: 5.